These 32 T cell receptor beta chains were all obtained from the same sample, sequenced in a study of blood T cell repertoires in COVID-19. Clones were read by immunoSEQ multiplex PCR, and TCRdb kept only the in-frame ones, dropping some. The sample comprises about 430,000 clones, 80% to 90% of which are singletons, and 0.95% to 1.3% rests with the top ten. The sequenced sample consisted of PBMCs or T cells enriched from blood (not recorded which). The origin of the receptors is a man aged 30 to 39 who had recovered from COVID-19.

The rearrangement joins TRBV5-1 to TRBJ2-5; D perhaps matches TRBD2 (5 bases). Germline CDR1 SGHRS, CDR2 YFSETQ. The V gene lost 1 base and the J gene lost 5 bases, with 12 bases spanning the gap. The CDR3 length is 14 residues. The CDR3 nucleotides read TGCGCCAGCAGCTTGTCCGACCCGGGGGAGACCCAGTACTTC. This encodes CASSLSDPGETQYF.

The chain is built from TRBV5-6 and TRBJ2-7, with a tentative D call TRBD2 (5 bases). Per germline, CDR1 SGHDT and CDR2 YYEEEE. The CDR3 is made up of 13 amino acids. V shed 3 bases and J shed 7 bases, with 14 bases lying between them. The CDR3 nucleotides are TGTGCCAGCAGCTCGACGGGGTTAGGGGAGCAGTACTTC. Its protein product is CASSSTGLGEQYF.

This chain joins TRBV7-9 and TRBJ1-5, with D uncertain. The CDR3 is 13 residues long. The ends were cut back, 5 bases at V and 9 bases at J, with 14 bases in the middle. Germline loops: CDR1 SEHNR, CDR2 FQNEAQ (reference sequence). The CDR3 nucleotides read TGTGCCAGCAGCGGCGGGGTCCCGGGGCCCCAGCATTTT. Translated, it gives CASSGGVPGPQHF.

This chain connects TRBV7-2 to TRBJ2-1; D gene ambiguous. The CDR3 runs 14 residues. V shed 1 base and J shed 2 bases, with 6 bases lying between them. CDR1 and CDR2 (germline): SGHTA, FQGNSA. This CDR3 is CASSLVAAYNEQFF. For the CDR3, the DNA is TGTGCCAGCAGCTTAGTCGCGGCCTACAATGAGCAGTTCTTC.

The chain links TRBV14 to TRBJ1-2; perhaps TRBD1 as D (5 bases). From germline, CDR1 is SGHDN and CDR2 FVKESK. V shed 6 bases and J shed 7 bases, with 15 bases lying between them. The CDR3 has 13 amino acids. CDR3 region: CASSPGSQTGYTF. As DNA, the CDR3 is TGTGCCAGCAGTCCAGGGTCTCAGACTGGCTACACCTTC.

This chain uses TRBV19 with TRBJ2-5; 7 bases map to TRBD1. Germline-derived CDR1 and CDR2 are LNHDA and SQIVND (reference sequence). The trim removed 4 bases at V and 2 bases at J, leaving 10 bases unmatched. The CDR3 is 16 amino acids. CDR3 in DNA: TGTGCCAGTAGTAGGACCACAGGGGTCCCTCAAGAGACCCAGTACTTC. Its translation: CASSRTTGVPQETQYF.

The chain recombines TRBV11-2 with TRBJ2-1; 8 bases fit TRBD2. Germline CDR1 and CDR2: SGHAT and FQNNGV. V lost 0 bases, J lost 0 bases, and 4 bases stayed unmatched. The CDR3 totals 17 residues. CDR3 bases: TGTGCCAGCAGCTTAGATAGCGGGGCCCTCTCCTACAATGAGCAGTTCTTC. Protein sequence: CASSLDSGALSYNEQFF.

V gene TRBV5-5 combines with J gene TRBJ1-4; perhaps TRBD1 as D (5 bases). Germline CDR1 SGHKS, CDR2 YYEKEE (reference sequence). This CDR3 has 16 residues. V was pared by 4 bases and J by 4 bases, with 17 bases between. The CDR3 is CASSPIAGTVNEKLFF. The CDR3 bases are TGTGCCAGCAGCCCCATCGCCGGGACTGTTAATGAAAAACTGTTTTTT.

The chain uses TRBV5-1 and TRBJ2-1; 9 nucleotides line up with TRBD1. Germline CDR1 SGHRS, CDR2 YFSETQ. The CDR3 runs 16 residues. V lost 4 bases, J lost 1 base, and 6 bases stayed unmatched. CDR3 bases: TGCGCCAGCAGCCCCACAGGGGGCCTTTCCTACAATGAGCAGTTCTTC. Its translation: CASSPTGGLSYNEQFF.

The gene calls are TRBV7-7 and TRBJ1-1; D possibly corresponds to TRBD1 (6 bases). Trimming cost V 6 bases and J 0 bases, with 26 bases left between them. This CDR3 has 19 residues. Germline V gene data show CDR1 as SSHAT and CDR2 as FNYEAQ (reference sequence). The DNA of the CDR3 is TGTGCCAGCAGTTTCGCCCCCCCGGACAGCAGAGTCATGAACACTGAAGCTTTCTTT. This gives the protein CASSFAPPDSRVMNTEAFF.

The rearrangement uses TRBV28 and TRBJ2-3; 10 bases are shared with TRBD1. Germline V gene data show CDR1 as MDHEN and CDR2 as SYDVKM. The ends lost 1 base at V and 6 bases at J; junction bases unmatched: 7. This CDR3 comprises 16 residues. This CDR3 is CASSLLGQGPTDTQYF. The CDR3 region has the DNA TGTGCCAGCAGTTTATTGGGACAGGGGCCAACCGATACGCAGTATTTT.

This clone was counted a single time. This chain joins TRBV2 and TRBJ2-7, with D possibly being TRBD1 (6 bases). V dropped 5 bases and J dropped 5 bases, with 19 bases sitting between them. The CDR3 sequence is 15 residues long. Germline V gene data show CDR1 as SNHLY and CDR2 as FYNNEI. CDR3 residues: CASSTRTVPWDEQYF. The DNA of the CDR3 is TGTGCCAGCAGTACAAGGACAGTCCCATGGGACGAGCAGTACTTC.

V and J are TRBV5-4 and TRBJ2-5; no definite D call. Germline CDR1 is SGHNT and CDR2 is YYREEE (reference sequence). V lost 0 bases and J 2 bases, leaving 11 bases between the germline ends. The CDR3 is made up of 15 amino acids. CDR3 region: CASSLGWSRQETQYF. In nucleotides, the CDR3 is TGTGCCAGCAGCTTGGGGTGGTCCAGACAAGAGACCCAGTACTTC.

The V gene is TRBV27, the J gene TRBJ1-5; D is ambiguous. There are 15 residues in the CDR3. V lost 0 bases to trimming and J lost 0 bases, with 6 bases between them. Germline CDR1 reads MNHEY; CDR2 reads SMNVEV (reference sequence). CDR3 loop: CASSLSPDSNQPQHF. Written as DNA, the CDR3 is TGTGCCAGCAGTTTATCTCCAGATAGCAATCAGCCCCAGCATTTT.

CDR3 sequence (DNA): TGCGCCAGCAGCTTGAACAGGTTCTACGAGCAGTACTTC. This gives the protein CASSLNRFYEQYF. The V call is TRBV5-1, the J call TRBJ2-7; perhaps TRBD1 as D (5 bases). V lost 1 base and J 3 bases, leaving 8 bases between the germline ends. Germline assignment: CDR1 SGHRS and CDR2 YFSETQ. The CDR3 is 13 amino acids.

The chain employs TRBV2 and TRBJ2-1; TRBD2 aligns across 8 bases. The CDR3 has 11 residues. The V gene end was trimmed by 8 bases and the J gene end by 14 bases; junction bases not matched to a gene: 8. Germline V gene sequence: CDR1 SNHLY, CDR2 FYNNEI. The CDR3 DNA reads TGTGCCAGCCGAGCGGGAGTAGTTAAGTTCTTC. It specifies CASRAGVVKFF.

The sample holds many counts of this clone. The V and J genes are TRBV5-4 and TRBJ2-1; D uncertain. The CDR3 length is 13 residues. Germline-derived CDR1 and CDR2 are SGHNT and YYREEE (reference sequence). V was cut by 0 bases and J by 7 bases, with 8 bases left in between. CDR3 in amino acids: CASSLAPSNEQFF. CDR3 sequence (DNA): TGTGCCAGCAGCTTGGCCCCCTCGAATGAGCAGTTCTTC.

The genes are TRBV10-3 and TRBJ2-1; 9 bases match TRBD1. V was clipped by 3 bases and J by 3 bases; unmatched bases: 6. Germline V gives CDR1 ENHRY, CDR2 SYGVKD. This CDR3 contains 16 residues. CDR3 in amino acids: CAISEPGQGVYNEQFF. The CDR3 DNA is TGTGCCATCAGTGAACCGGGACAGGGTGTCTACAATGAGCAGTTCTTC.

About this clone itself: The same CDR3 is also encoded by other DNA sequences in this sample. The V and J genes are TRBV5-1 and TRBJ1-5; D uncertain. There are 14 residues in the CDR3. Germline CDR1 SGHRS, CDR2 YFSETQ. V was shortened by 0 bases and J by 4 bases, with 8 bases between the two germline ends. The CDR3 protein is CASSLGGENQPQHF. The CDR3 nucleotides are TGCGCCAGCAGCTTGGGAGGAGAGAATCAGCCCCAGCATTTT.

This chain connects TRBV5-1 to TRBJ2-7; 9 nucleotides agree with TRBD1. Germline V gives CDR1 SGHRS, CDR2 YFSETQ. The J segment lost 6 bases and the V segment lost 4 bases, leaving 11 bases of the junction unmatched. The CDR3 is 15 amino acids. The CDR3 DNA reads TGCGCCAGCAGCGGCCTACCGGGACAGGGAGGCGAGCAGTACTTC. Encoded protein: CASSGLPGQGGEQYF.

J is TRBJ1-2 and V is TRBV28, with 12 bases fitting TRBD1. V lost 2 bases to trimming and J lost 2 bases; unmatched junction nucleotides: 3. The CDR3 has 16 residues. Looked up from germline, CDR1 is MDHEN and CDR2 is SYDVKM. The CDR3 region is CASSLGGQGANYGYTF. The CDR3 DNA sequence: TGTGCCAGCAGTTTAGGGGGACAGGGGGCGAACTATGGCTACACCTTC.

The chain combines TRBV7-9 with TRBJ2-1; 11 nucleotides line up with TRBD2. Germline assignment: CDR1 SEHNR and CDR2 FQNEAQ (reference sequence). There are 15 residues in the CDR3. The junction had 6 bases not matched to a gene; V was cut back by 2 bases and J by 9 bases. The CDR3 loop is CASSLTTGTSGEQFF. The DNA of the CDR3 is TGTGCCAGCAGCTTAACAACCGGGACTAGCGGTGAGCAGTTCTTC.

The rearrangement uses TRBV9 and TRBJ1-1, with D unresolved. CDR1 and CDR2 (germline): SGDLS, YYNGEE. Trimming took off 4 bases at V and 7 bases at J, with 11 bases between the two ends. The CDR3 has 12 amino acids. The CDR3 coding sequence is TGTGCCAGCAGCCCCCCCGGCGGTGAAGCTTTCTTT. It codes for CASSPPGGEAFF.

The V gene is TRBV29-1, the J gene TRBJ2-1; D is ambiguous. The CDR3 spans 16 residues. Germline loops: CDR1 SQVTM, CDR2 ANQGSEA. The V end was cut by 0 bases, the J end by 2 bases, with 14 bases between. The CDR3 bases are TGCAGCGTTGAAGATCCAGATCGAACCGCCTACAATGAGCAGTTCTTC. As protein: CSVEDPDRTAYNEQFF.

The chain joins TRBV30 to TRBJ1-2, with D maybe TRBD1 (5 bases). There are 13 residues in the CDR3. Germline assignment: CDR1 GTSNPN and CDR2 SVGIG (reference sequence). Trimming removed 3 bases from V and 6 bases from J, with 14 bases in between. CDR3 protein: CAWSGTGRNGYTF. The CDR3 DNA reads TGTGCCTGGAGCGGGACGGGGAGGAATGGCTACACCTTC.

The chain employs TRBV9 and TRBJ2-2; D is perhaps TRBD1 (5 bases). Looked up from germline, CDR1 is SGDLS and CDR2 is YYNGEE. The V end was cut by 7 bases, the J end by 6 bases, with 16 bases between. This CDR3 is built from 14 residues. The CDR3 loop is CASSLRWGSGELFF. The CDR3 coding sequence is TGTGCCAGCTCCCTGCGTTGGGGCTCCGGGGAGCTGTTTTTT.

In its sample, this clone was seen once. This rearrangement joins TRBV27 to TRBJ2-7; tentatively, D is TRBD1 (7 bases). Germline assignment: CDR1 MNHEY and CDR2 SMNVEV (reference sequence). Trimming stripped 3 bases from V and 2 bases from J, with 14 bases between. The CDR3 runs 15 residues. The CDR3 DNA is TGTGCCAGCAGTTTGGCGGCAGGGGGGACCTACGAGCAGTACTTC. Translated, it gives CASSLAAGGTYEQYF.

Only a few counts were recorded for this clone. The rearrangement uses TRBV2 and TRBJ2-7; 8 bases line up with TRBD2. V lost 4 bases to trimming and J lost 3 bases; unmatched junction nucleotides: 2. Per germline, CDR1 SNHLY and CDR2 FYNNEI. The CDR3 runs 13 residues. For the CDR3, the DNA is TGTGCCAGCAGTGCCCGGGAGGGCTACGAGCAGTACTTC. Encoded protein: CASSAREGYEQYF. Variable domain in full (rest from reference TRBV2 and TRBJ2-7): EPEVTQTPSHQVTQMGQEVILRCVPISNHLYFYWYRQILGQKVEFLVSFYNNEISEKSEIFDDQFSVERPDGSNFTLKIRSTKLEDSAMYFCASSAREGYEQYFGPGTRLTVT.

This clone appeared once. The V gene is TRBV6-5, the J gene TRBJ2-1; 7 bases match TRBD2. The length of the CDR3 is 15 residues. V was clipped by 2 bases and J by 4 bases; unmatched bases: 5. Germline lookup yields CDR1 MNHEY and CDR2 SVGAGI. CDR3 bases: TGTGCCAGCAGTTACGGGTGGGAGGGTTACAATGAGCAGTTCTTC. Translating gives CASSYGWEGYNEQFF.

V is TRBV5-1 and J is TRBJ2-3; 9 bases map to TRBD2. J gave up 5 bases and V 1 base, and 14 bases lay outside the gene matches. The CDR3 is made up of 18 amino acids. Germline V gene lookup returns CDR1 SGHRS and CDR2 YFSETQ. The CDR3 DNA follows: TGCGCCAGCAGCTTGTTAGGTTGGGCTAGCGGGAAAGGAGATACGCAGTATTTT. Protein: CASSLLGWASGKGDTQYF.

The sample holds one count of this clone. The chain has TRBV5-1 and TRBJ2-4; the match to TRBD2 covers 9 bases. Trimming at V came to 1 base and at J to 1 base, leaving 12 bases not matched to a gene. The germline gives CDR1 SGHRS, CDR2 YFSETQ. The CDR3 is 19 residues long. CDR3 in DNA: TGCGCCAGCAGCTTGTGTAGTTGTGCGGGAGGGCCTGCCAAAAACATTCAGTACTTC. This sequence encodes CASSLCSCAGGPAKNIQYF.

The rearrangement uses TRBV27 and TRBJ2-7; 15 bases are shared with TRBD2. Losses at the gene ends were 8 bases for V and 6 bases for J; bases not matched to a gene: 5. The germline CDR1 and CDR2 sequences are MNHEY and SMNVEV (reference sequence). The CDR3 has 14 residues. The CDR3 nucleotides read TGTGCCAGCCTAGGACTAGCGGGAGGGGCCGAGCAGTACTTC. Protein sequence: CASLGLAGGAEQYF.